This TCR beta chain was profiled in a study of human thymus T cells. It was healthy Finnish infants having corrective surgery for congenital heart defects who were the donors. A 0.5-1 mL peripheral blood aliquot was taken intraoperatively from four of eight donors. Blood DNA came from all available leukocytes, not a fixed cell number. Per the germline V gene, CDR1 is SEHNR and CDR2 is FQNEAQ (reference sequence). Trimming at V came to 5 bases and at J to 6 bases, leaving 6 bases not matched to a gene. CDR3 size: 13 residues. TCRdb's copy holds only in-frame clones and misses some; the assay was immunoSEQ multiplex PCR. Counted here are about 60,000 clones, about 94% occurring once; the ten biggest clones make up 5.5% to 7%. Study-level results: Repertoires sampled from thymus and blood appeared biased in V and J gene usage.

About this clone itself: Antigen specificity is unknown.

This chain links TRBV7-9 with TRBJ1-1, with 7 nucleotides matching TRBD1. Sample: blood. This TCR was recovered from a boy under two years old with a congenital heart defect but otherwise immunologically healthy. The CDR3, as DNA: TGTGCCAGCAGCCAACAGGGGAGGGCTGAAGCTTTCTTT. Protein: CASSQQGRAEAFF.